This note documents a single T cell receptor (beta chain) sequence. These data originate in a study of blood T cell repertoires in COVID-19. CDR1 is PRHDT, CDR2 FYEKMQ, per germline (reference sequence). V lost 5 bases to trimming and J lost 7 bases; unmatched junction nucleotides: 8. This CDR3 has 14 residues. Clones were read by immunoSEQ multiplex PCR, and TCRdb kept only the in-frame ones, dropping some. The sample carries 55,000 to 80,000 clones, approximately 86% recorded once. The sequencing input was peripheral blood. The V and J genes are TRBV13 and TRBJ2-1, with 7 positions matching TRBD1. The clonotype was recovered from a man aged 45-60 years with acute or convalescent COVID-19. In nucleotides, the CDR3 is TGTGCCAGCAGCACAAGACAGGGCGGGAATGAGCAGTTCTTC. This encodes CASSTRQGGNEQFF.